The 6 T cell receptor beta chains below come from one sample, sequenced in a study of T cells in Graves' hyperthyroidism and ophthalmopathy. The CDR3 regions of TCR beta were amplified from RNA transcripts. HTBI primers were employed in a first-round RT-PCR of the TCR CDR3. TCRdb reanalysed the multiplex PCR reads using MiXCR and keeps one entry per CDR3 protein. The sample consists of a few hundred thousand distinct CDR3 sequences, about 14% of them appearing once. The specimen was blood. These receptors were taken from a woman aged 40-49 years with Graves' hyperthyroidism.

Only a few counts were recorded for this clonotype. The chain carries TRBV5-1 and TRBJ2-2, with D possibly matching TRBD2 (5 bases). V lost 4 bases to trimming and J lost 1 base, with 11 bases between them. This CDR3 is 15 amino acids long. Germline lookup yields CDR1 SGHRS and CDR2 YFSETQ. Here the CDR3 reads CASSAFGENTGELFF. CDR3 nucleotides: TGCGCCAGCAGCGCTTTCGGGGAGAACACCGGGGAGCTGTTTTTT.

The DNA of the CDR3 is TGTGCCAGCAGCATCTCGACAGGGAACGAGCAGTACTTC. This encodes CASSISTGNEQYF. The V gene is TRBV5-4, the J gene TRBJ2-7; 7 positions match TRBD1. The CDR3 contains 13 residues. Germline loops: CDR1 SGHNT, CDR2 YYREEE (reference sequence). V gave up 4 bases and J gave up 5 bases; unmatched junction bases: 6.

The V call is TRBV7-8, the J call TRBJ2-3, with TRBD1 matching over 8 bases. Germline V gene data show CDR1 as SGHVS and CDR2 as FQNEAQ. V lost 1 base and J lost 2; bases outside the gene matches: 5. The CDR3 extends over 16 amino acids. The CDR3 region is CASSLGTGLNTDTQYF. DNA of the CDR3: TGTGCCAGCAGCTTAGGGACAGGGCTTAACACAGATACGCAGTATTTT.

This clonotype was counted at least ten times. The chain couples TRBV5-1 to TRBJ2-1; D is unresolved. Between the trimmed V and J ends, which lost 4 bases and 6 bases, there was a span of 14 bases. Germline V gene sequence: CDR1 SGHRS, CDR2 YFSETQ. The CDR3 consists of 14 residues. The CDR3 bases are TGCGCCAGCAGCAGTGTACGTAATGGCAATGAGCAGTTCTTC. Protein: CASSSVRNGNEQFF.

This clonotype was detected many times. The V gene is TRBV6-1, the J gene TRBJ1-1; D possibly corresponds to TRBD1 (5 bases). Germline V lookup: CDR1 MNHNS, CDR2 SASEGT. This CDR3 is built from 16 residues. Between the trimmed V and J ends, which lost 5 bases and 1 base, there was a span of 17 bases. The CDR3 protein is CASSRVRTLRNTEAFF. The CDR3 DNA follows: TGTGCCAGCAGTCGCGTGAGGACACTAAGGAACACTGAAGCTTTCTTT.

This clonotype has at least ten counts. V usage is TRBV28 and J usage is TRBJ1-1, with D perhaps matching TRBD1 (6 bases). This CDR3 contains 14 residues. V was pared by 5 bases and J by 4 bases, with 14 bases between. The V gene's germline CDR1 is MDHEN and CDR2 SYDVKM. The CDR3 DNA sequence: TGTGCCAGCAGTCCAAGGGGGGTGAGCACTGAAGCTTTCTTT. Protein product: CASSPRGVSTEAFF. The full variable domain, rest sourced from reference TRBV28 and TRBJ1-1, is DVKVTQSSRYLVKRTGEKVFLECVQDMDHENMFWYRQDPGLGLRLIYFSYDVKMKEKGDIPEGYSVSREKKERFSLILESASTNQTSMYLCASSPRGVSTEAFFGQGTRLTVV.